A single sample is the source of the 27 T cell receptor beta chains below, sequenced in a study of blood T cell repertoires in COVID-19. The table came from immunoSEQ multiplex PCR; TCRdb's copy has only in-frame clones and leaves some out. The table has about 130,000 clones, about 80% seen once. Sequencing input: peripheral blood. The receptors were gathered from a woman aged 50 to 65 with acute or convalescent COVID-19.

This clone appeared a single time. In DNA, the CDR3 is TGTGCCAGCACCCGGACTAGCGGGAGTCCGTGTTACGAGCAGTACTTC. This codes for CASTRTSGSPCYEQYF. V usage is TRBV6-4 and J usage is TRBJ2-7, with 13 bases aligning to TRBD2. V lost 7 bases to trimming and J lost 4 bases; unmatched junction nucleotides: 10. Germline CDR1 and CDR2: MRHNA and SNTAGT. The CDR3 consists of 16 residues.

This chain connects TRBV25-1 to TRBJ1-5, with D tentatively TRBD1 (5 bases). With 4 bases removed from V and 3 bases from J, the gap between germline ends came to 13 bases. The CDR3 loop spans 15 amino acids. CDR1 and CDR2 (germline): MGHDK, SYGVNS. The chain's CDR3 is CASSARGGLNQPQHF. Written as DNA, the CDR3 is TGTGCCAGCAGTGCCCGGGGGGGTCTCAATCAGCCCCAGCATTTT.

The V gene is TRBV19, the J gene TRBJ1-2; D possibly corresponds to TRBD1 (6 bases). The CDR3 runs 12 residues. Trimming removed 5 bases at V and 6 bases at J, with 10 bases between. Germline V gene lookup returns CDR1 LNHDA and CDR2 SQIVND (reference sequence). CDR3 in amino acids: CASSGHRDGYTF. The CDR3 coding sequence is TGTGCCAGTAGTGGACACAGGGATGGCTACACCTTC. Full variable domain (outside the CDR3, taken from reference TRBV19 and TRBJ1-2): DGGITQSPKYLFRKEGQNVTLSCEQNLNHDAMYWYRQDPGQGLRLIYYSQIVNDFQKGDIAEGYSVSREKKESFPLTVTSAQKNPTAFYLCASSGHRDGYTFGSGTRLTVV.

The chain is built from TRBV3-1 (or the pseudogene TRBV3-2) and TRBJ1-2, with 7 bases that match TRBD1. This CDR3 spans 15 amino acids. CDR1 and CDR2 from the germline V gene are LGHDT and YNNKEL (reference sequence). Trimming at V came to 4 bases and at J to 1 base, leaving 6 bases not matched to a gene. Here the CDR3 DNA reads TGTGCCAGCAGCCGATGGGACAGACTTAACTATGGCTACACCTTC. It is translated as CASSRWDRLNYGYTF.

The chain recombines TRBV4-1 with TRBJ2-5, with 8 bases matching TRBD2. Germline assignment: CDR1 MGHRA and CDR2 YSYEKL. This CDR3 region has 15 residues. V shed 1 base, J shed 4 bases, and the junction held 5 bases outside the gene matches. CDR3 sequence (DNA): TGCGCCAGCAGCCAAGTAGGGACTAGTCGAGAGACCCAGTACTTC. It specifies CASSQVGTSRETQYF.

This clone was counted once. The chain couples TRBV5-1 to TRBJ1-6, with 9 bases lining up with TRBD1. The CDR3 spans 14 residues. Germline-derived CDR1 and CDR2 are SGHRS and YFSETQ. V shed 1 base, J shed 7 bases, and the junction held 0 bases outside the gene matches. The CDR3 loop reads CASSLTGGNSPLHF. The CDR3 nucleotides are TGCGCCAGCAGCTTGACAGGGGGCAATTCACCCCTCCACTTT.

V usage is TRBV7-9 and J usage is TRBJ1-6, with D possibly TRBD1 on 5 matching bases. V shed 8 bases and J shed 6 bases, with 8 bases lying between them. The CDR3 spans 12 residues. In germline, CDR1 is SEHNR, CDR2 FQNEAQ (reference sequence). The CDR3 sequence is CASDSLNSPLHF. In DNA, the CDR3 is TGTGCCAGCGACAGCCTTAATTCACCCCTCCACTTT.

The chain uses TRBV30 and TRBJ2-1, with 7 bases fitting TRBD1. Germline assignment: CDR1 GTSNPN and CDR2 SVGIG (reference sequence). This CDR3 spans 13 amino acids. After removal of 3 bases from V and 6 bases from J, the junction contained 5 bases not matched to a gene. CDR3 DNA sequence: TGTGCCTGGAGACCGGGGACAGTCAATGAGCAGTTCTTC. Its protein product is CAWRPGTVNEQFF.

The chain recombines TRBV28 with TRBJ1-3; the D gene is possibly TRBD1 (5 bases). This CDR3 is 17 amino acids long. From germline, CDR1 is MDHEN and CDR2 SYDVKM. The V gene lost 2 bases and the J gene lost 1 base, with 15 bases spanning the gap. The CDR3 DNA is TGTGCCAGCAGTTTAAGATGGGGGGGGTTATCTGGAAACACCATATATTTT. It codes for CASSLRWGGLSGNTIYF.

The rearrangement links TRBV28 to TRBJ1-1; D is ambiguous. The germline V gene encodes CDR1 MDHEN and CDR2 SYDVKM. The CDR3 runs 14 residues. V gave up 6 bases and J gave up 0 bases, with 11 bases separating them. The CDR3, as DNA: TGTGCCAGCAGCCCTACTTCCCTGAACACTGAAGCTTTCTTT. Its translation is CASSPTSLNTEAFF.

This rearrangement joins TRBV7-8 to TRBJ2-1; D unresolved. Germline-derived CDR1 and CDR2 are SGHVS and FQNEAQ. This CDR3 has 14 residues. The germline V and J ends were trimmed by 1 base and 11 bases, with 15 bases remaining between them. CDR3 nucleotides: TGTGCCAGCAGCTTAGGCGTGGCGGAGCCCCAGCAGTTCTTC. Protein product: CASSLGVAEPQQFF. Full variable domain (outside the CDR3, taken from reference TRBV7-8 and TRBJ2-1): GAGVSQSPRYKVAKRGQDVALRCDPISGHVSLFWYQQALGQGPEFLTYFQNEAQLDKSGLPSDRFFAERPEGSVSTLKIQRTQQEDSAVYLCASSLGVAEPQQFFGPGTRLTVL.

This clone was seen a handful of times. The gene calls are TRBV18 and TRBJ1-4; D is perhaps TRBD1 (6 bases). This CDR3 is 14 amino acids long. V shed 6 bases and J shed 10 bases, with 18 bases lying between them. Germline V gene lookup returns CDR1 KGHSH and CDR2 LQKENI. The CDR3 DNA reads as TGTGCCAGCTCGGAAGGCACAGGGCCTCGAAAACTGTTTTTT. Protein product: CASSEGTGPRKLFF.

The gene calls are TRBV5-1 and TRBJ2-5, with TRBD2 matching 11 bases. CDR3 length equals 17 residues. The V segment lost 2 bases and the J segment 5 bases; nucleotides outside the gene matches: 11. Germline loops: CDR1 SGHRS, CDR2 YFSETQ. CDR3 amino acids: CASSFSPTLAGGETQYF. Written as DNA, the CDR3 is TGCGCCAGCAGCTTTTCCCCTACCCTAGCGGGGGGCGAGACCCAGTACTTC.

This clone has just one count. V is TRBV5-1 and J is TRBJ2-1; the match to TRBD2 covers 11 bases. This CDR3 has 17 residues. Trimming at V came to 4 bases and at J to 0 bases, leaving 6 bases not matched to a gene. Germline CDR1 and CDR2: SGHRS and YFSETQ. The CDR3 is CASSADTSGSSYNEQFF. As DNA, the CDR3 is TGCGCCAGCAGCGCGGATACTAGCGGGAGCTCCTACAATGAGCAGTTCTTC.

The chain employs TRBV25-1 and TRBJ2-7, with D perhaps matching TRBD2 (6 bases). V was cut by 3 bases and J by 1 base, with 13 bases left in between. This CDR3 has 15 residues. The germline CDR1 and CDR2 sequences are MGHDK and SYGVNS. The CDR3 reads CASSDELGGSYEQYF. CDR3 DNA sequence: TGTGCCAGCAGTGATGAGCTGGGAGGATCCTACGAGCAGTACTTC.

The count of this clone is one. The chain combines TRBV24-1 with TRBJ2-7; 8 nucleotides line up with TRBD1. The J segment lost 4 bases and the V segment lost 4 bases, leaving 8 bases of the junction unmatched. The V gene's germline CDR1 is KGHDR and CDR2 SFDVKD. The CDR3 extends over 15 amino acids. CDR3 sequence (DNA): TGTGCCACCAGTGACCCTCAGGGGGCGGGATACGAGCAGTACTTC. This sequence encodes CATSDPQGAGYEQYF.

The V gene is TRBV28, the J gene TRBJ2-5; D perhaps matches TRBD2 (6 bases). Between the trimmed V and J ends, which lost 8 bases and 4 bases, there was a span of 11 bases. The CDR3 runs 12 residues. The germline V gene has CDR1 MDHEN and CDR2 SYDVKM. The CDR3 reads CASSGLTETQYF. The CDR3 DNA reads TGTGCCAGCTCAGGACTAACAGAGACCCAGTACTTC.

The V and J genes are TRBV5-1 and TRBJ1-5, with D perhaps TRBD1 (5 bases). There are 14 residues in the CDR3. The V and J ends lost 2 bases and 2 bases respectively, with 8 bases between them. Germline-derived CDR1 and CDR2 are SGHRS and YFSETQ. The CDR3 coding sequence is TGCGCCAGCAGCTTTGACAGTGGCAATCAGCCCCAGCATTTT. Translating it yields CASSFDSGNQPQHF.

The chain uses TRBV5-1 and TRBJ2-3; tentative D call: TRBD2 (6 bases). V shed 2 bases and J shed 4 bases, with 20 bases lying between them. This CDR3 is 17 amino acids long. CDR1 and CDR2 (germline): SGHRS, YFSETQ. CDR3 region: CASSLRGGVGSPDTQYF. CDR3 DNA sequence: TGCGCCAGCAGCTTACGTGGAGGGGTGGGTTCCCCAGATACGCAGTATTTT.

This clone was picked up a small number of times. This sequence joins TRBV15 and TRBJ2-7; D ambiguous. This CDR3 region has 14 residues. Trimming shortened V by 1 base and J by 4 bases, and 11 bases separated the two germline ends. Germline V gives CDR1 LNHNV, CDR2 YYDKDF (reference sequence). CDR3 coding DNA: TGTGCCACCAGCAGAGTATACGGAGAATACGAGCAGTACTTC. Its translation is CATSRVYGEYEQYF.

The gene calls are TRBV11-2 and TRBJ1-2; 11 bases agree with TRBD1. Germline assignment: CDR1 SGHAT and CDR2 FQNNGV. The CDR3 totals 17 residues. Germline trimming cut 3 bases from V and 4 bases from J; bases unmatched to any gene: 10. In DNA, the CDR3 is TGTGCCAGCAGCTTGGGGGACAGGGGGAAAGCAAGCTATGGCTACACCTTC. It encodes CASSLGDRGKASYGYTF.

DNA of the CDR3: TGTGCCAGCCTCAGTCAGGGTTGGGGTGAAAAACTGTTTTTT. Translation: CASLSQGWGEKLFF. The chain is built from TRBV28 and TRBJ1-4; possibly TRBD1 for D (5 bases). This CDR3 has 14 amino acids. Germline-derived CDR1 and CDR2 are MDHEN and SYDVKM. The germline V and J ends were trimmed by 8 bases and 7 bases, with 17 bases remaining between them.

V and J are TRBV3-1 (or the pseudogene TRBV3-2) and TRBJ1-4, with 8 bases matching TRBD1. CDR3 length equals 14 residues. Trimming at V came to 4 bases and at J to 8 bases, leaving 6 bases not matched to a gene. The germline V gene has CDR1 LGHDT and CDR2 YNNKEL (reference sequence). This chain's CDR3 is CASSPGQGGEKLFF. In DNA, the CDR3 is TGTGCCAGCAGCCCCGGACAGGGAGGAGAAAAACTGTTTTTT.

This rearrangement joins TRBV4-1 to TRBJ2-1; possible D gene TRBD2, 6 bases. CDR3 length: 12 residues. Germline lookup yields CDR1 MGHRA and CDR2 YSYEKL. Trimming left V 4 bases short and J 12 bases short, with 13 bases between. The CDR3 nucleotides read TGCGCCAGCAGCCGAGGAGAGGGAGGGCAGTTCTTC. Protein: CASSRGEGGQFF.

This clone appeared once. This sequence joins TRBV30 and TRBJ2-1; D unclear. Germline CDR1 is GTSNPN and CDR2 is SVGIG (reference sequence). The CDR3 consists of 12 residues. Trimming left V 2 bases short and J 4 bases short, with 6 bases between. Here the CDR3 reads CAWSPNYNEQFF. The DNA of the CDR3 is TGTGCCTGGAGTCCTAATTACAATGAGCAGTTCTTC.

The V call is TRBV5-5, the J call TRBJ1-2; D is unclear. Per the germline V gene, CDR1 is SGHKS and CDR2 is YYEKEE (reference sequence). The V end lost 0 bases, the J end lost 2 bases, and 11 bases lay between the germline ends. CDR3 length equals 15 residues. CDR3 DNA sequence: TGTGCCAGCAGCTTGGCCCCACAGCTGAACTATGGCTACACCTTC. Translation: CASSLAPQLNYGYTF.

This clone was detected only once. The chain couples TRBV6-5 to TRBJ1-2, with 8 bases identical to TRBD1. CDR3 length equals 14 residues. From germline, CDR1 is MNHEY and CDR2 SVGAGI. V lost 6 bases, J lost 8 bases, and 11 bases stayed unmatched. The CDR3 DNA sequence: TGTGCCAGCAGACCGGACAGGGAGGAGTTGGGCTACACCTTC. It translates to CASRPDREELGYTF.